The clone carrying this T cell receptor (beta chain) has ten or more counts. The data belong to a study of CD8 T cells in ankylosing spondylitis. CDR1 and CDR2 from the germline V gene are SGHRS and YFSETQ. V was pared by 5 bases and J by 5 bases, with 13 bases between. This CDR3 has 13 residues. TCRdb redid the calling of the 5' RACE reads with MiXCR, one entry per CDR3 protein. The table includes roughly 250,000 distinct CDR3 sequences, 8.6% detected once. The chain couples TRBV5-1 to TRBJ1-1, with D tentatively TRBD1 (6 bases). The sequenced material came from blood, either unsorted or a sorted T cell fraction (not recorded which). This clonotype was obtained from a male donor with ankylosing spondylitis or in good health (not recorded which). The CDR3 loop is CASREGVETEAFF. The CDR3 DNA sequence: TGCGCCAGCAGAGAGGGGGTTGAAACTGAAGCTTTCTTT.